The 30 T cell receptor beta chains given below trace back to one sample, sequenced in a study of cytomegalovirus exposure and HLA in healthy donors. PCR amplification relied on 60 Vbeta primers (plus 13 Jbeta primers). The table came from immunoSEQ multiplex PCR; TCRdb's copy has only in-frame clones and leaves some out. This repertoire includes about 210,000 clones. Sequencing was done on a sample of PBMCs. These receptors were taken from a woman aged 25 to 39 in good health and CMV-seropositive.

V and J are TRBV19 and TRBJ1-5; 9 nucleotides match TRBD1. Per germline, CDR1 LNHDA and CDR2 SQIVND (reference sequence). This CDR3 region has 16 residues. The V and J ends lost 7 bases and 1 base, in that order; junction bases with no gene match: 8. Here the CDR3 reads CASIYSGTGSNQPQHF. The CDR3 DNA sequence: TGTGCCAGTATATACTCCGGGACAGGGAGCAATCAGCCCCAGCATTTT.

V usage is TRBV5-1 and J usage is TRBJ2-2, with a possible D match to TRBD1 (6 bases). Germline V gene lookup returns CDR1 SGHRS and CDR2 YFSETQ. Trimming removed 1 base at V and 6 bases at J, with 16 bases between. This CDR3 region has 16 residues. The CDR3 loop is CASSLSPNRDAGELFF. In DNA, the CDR3 is TGCGCCAGCAGCTTGTCACCTAACAGGGACGCCGGGGAGCTGTTTTTT. Complete variable domain (other parts from reference TRBV5-1 and TRBJ2-2): KAGVTQTPRYLIKTRGQQVTLSCSPISGHRSVSWYQQTPGQGLQFLFEYFSETQRNKGNFPGRFSGRQFSNSRSEMNVSTLELGDSALYLCASSLSPNRDAGELFFGEGSRLTVL.

The chain joins TRBV5-1 to TRBJ2-7, with 15 bases lining up with TRBD2. Trimming took 4 bases from V and 10 from J; bases not matched to a gene: 12. The CDR3 length is 16 residues. Germline V gives CDR1 SGHRS, CDR2 YFSETQ. CDR3 loop: CASSPDAWGLAGGQYF. In nucleotides, the CDR3 is TGCGCCAGCAGCCCTGATGCTTGGGGACTAGCGGGGGGACAGTACTTC.

The chain is built from TRBV2 and TRBJ2-1; maybe TRBD1 (6 bases). The CDR3 spans 16 residues. CDR1 SNHLY and CDR2 FYNNEI come from the germline V gene. V was pared by 2 bases and J by 4 bases, with 15 bases between. This CDR3 reads CASSELRTEPYNEQFF. CDR3 nucleotide sequence: TGTGCCAGCAGTGAATTAAGGACAGAGCCTTACAATGAGCAGTTCTTC.

This chain connects TRBV6-1 to TRBJ2-7, with D uncertain. CDR1 is MNHNS and CDR2 is SASEGT in the germline V gene. V gave up 4 bases and J gave up 2 bases, with 6 bases separating them. The CDR3 spans 12 residues. The CDR3 DNA reads TGTGCCAGCAGTGTAACAGCCTACGAGCAGTACTTC. Encoded protein: CASSVTAYEQYF.

The chain is built from TRBV2 and TRBJ1-5, with a possible D match to TRBD1 (6 bases). The CDR3 totals 14 residues. Germline V gene data show CDR1 as SNHLY and CDR2 as FYNNEI. With 3 bases removed from V and 7 bases from J, the gap between germline ends came to 13 bases. The CDR3 loop is CASSDGRGSQPQHF. CDR3 nucleotides: TGTGCCAGCAGTGACGGCAGGGGTTCCCAGCCCCAGCATTTT.

The genes are TRBV7-2 and TRBJ2-3; no clear D. The CDR3 totals 13 residues. Germline assignment: CDR1 SGHTA and CDR2 FQGNSA. Between the trimmed V and J ends, which lost 2 bases and 5 bases, there was a span of 8 bases. The CDR3 nucleotides read TGTGCCAGCAGCTTAAATCGGAGAGATACGCAGTATTTT. Protein product: CASSLNRRDTQYF.

The chain couples TRBV6-6 to TRBJ2-7; D gene ambiguous. Germline-derived CDR1 and CDR2 are MNHNY and SVGAGI (reference sequence). With 5 bases removed from V and 3 bases from J, the gap between germline ends came to 17 bases. CDR3 size: 15 residues. The CDR3 coding sequence is TGTGCCAGCAGTCACCCGGCTAGATCCCTCTACGAGCAGTACTTC. It specifies CASSHPARSLYEQYF.

The chain combines TRBV28 with TRBJ2-3; 9 bases fit TRBD2. V lost 1 base and J lost 0; bases outside the gene matches: 8. The CDR3 runs to 18 residues. The germline gives CDR1 MDHEN, CDR2 SYDVKM. The CDR3 loop is CASSLSMRLAASTDTQYF. The DNA for the CDR3 is TGTGCCAGCAGTTTATCCATGAGACTAGCGGCTAGCACAGATACGCAGTATTTT.

V gene TRBV2 combines with J gene TRBJ1-2; 9 bases match TRBD1. Germline values: CDR1 SNHLY, CDR2 FYNNEI. The CDR3 runs to 14 residues. V lost 5 bases and J lost 5; bases outside the gene matches: 6. The DNA for the CDR3 is TGTGCCAGCAGTAGGGACAGGGAACGGTATGGCTACACCTTC. Its translation is CASSRDRERYGYTF.

Notes on this clone: Sequence at one end of the junction differs from germline and may be a read error. This chain joins TRBV12-5 and TRBJ1-1; maybe TRBD1 (5 bases). This CDR3 region has 13 residues. The germline V gene has CDR1 LGHNT and CDR2 FRNRAP. CDR3 nucleotides: TGTGCTAGTGGTTTTCTCTCAGGGCAGCTAGTAGACTTT. Protein product: CASGFLSGQLVDF.

V usage is TRBV2 and J usage is TRBJ2-2, with 9 bases identical to TRBD2. The germline V gene has CDR1 SNHLY and CDR2 FYNNEI. The CDR3 spans 16 residues. With V trimmed by 2 bases and J by 3 bases, 4 bases remained unmatched. The CDR3 DNA follows: TGTGCCAGCAGTGAAAAAGCGGGGGGTTACACCGGGGAGCTGTTTTTT. This translates into CASSEKAGGYTGELFF.

The J gene is TRBJ1-4, the V gene TRBV19; possibly TRBD1 for D (5 bases). The germline V and J ends were trimmed by 4 bases and 0 bases, with 18 bases remaining between them. This CDR3 contains 18 residues. In germline, CDR1 is LNHDA, CDR2 SQIVND (reference sequence). The CDR3 region is CASSKIGTPVATNEKLFF. For the CDR3, the DNA is TGTGCCAGTAGTAAGATCGGGACTCCCGTTGCAACTAATGAAAAACTGTTTTTT.

The V and J genes are TRBV6-1 and TRBJ1-2; 7 positions match TRBD1. This CDR3 is 12 amino acids long. The germline gives CDR1 MNHNS, CDR2 SASEGT. After removal of 4 bases from V and 4 bases from J, the junction contained 0 bases not matched to a gene. The CDR3: CASSGDSYGYTF. The CDR3 nucleotides are TGTGCCAGCAGTGGGGACAGCTATGGCTACACCTTC.

The chain carries TRBV6-6 and TRBJ1-5; 7 nucleotides match TRBD1. The CDR3 has 16 amino acids. The junction had 6 bases not matched to a gene; V was cut back by 2 bases and J by 2 bases. CDR1 MNHNY and CDR2 SVGAGI come from the germline V gene (reference sequence). The CDR3 sequence: CASSYPTGRGNQPQHF. The CDR3 DNA follows: TGTGCCAGCAGTTACCCGACAGGGAGAGGCAATCAGCCCCAGCATTTT.

The chain carries TRBV6-5 and TRBJ1-6; the D gene is possibly TRBD1 (5 bases). The CDR3 length is 14 residues. CDR1 and CDR2 from the germline V gene are MNHEY and SVGAGI. V was shortened by 5 bases and J by 10 bases, with 15 bases between the two germline ends. CDR3 region: CASSTTAARSPLHF. CDR3 DNA sequence: TGTGCCAGCAGTACGACAGCCGCACGATCACCCCTCCACTTT.

The gene calls are TRBV27 and TRBJ2-1; 15 nucleotides line up with TRBD2. CDR1 MNHEY and CDR2 SMNVEV come from the germline V gene (reference sequence). V was pared by 9 bases and J by 6 bases, with 3 bases of the junction left unmatched. This CDR3 region has 14 residues. CDR3 sequence: CASSGLAGGNEQFF. The CDR3 coding sequence is TGTGCCAGTTCGGGACTAGCGGGAGGCAATGAGCAGTTCTTC.

The V and J genes are TRBV4-1 and TRBJ2-7; 12 bases map to TRBD1. The ends lost 0 bases at V and 5 bases at J; junction bases unmatched: 5. This CDR3 is built from 16 residues. Germline V gene sequence: CDR1 MGHRA, CDR2 YSYEKL. CDR3 sequence (DNA): TGCGCCAGCAGCCAAGATCCGGGGACAGGGGGCAACGAGCAGTACTTC. Its translation: CASSQDPGTGGNEQYF.

The rearrangement joins TRBV2 to TRBJ2-2; unclear D gene. Germline V gene data show CDR1 as SNHLY and CDR2 as FYNNEI. The length of the CDR3 is 15 residues. V dropped 7 bases and J dropped 0 bases, with 12 bases sitting between them. CDR3 region: CASIRHATNTGELFF. The CDR3 DNA reads as TGTGCCAGCATAAGACACGCGACGAACACCGGGGAGCTGTTTTTT.

The J gene is TRBJ1-1, the V gene TRBV14; 9 bases fit TRBD1. Germline V CDR1 and CDR2: SGHDN, FVKESK. The CDR3 loop spans 12 amino acids. The trim removed 4 bases at V and 9 bases at J, leaving 3 bases unmatched. DNA of the CDR3: TGTGCCAGCAGCCTGGGACAGGGAAAAGCTTTCTTT. It yields the protein CASSLGQGKAFF.

The chain combines TRBV19 with TRBJ2-1; 8 positions agree with TRBD2. Germline V CDR1 and CDR2: LNHDA, SQIVND (reference sequence). Losses at the gene ends were 7 bases for V and 6 bases for J; bases not matched to a gene: 8. There are 14 residues in the CDR3. The CDR3 spells CASKSGSLLNEQFF. CDR3 coding DNA: TGTGCCAGTAAAAGCGGGAGCCTCCTCAATGAGCAGTTCTTC.

The V gene is TRBV28, the J gene TRBJ2-7, with TRBD1 matching over 11 bases. Trimming removed 6 bases from V and 8 bases from J; junction bases left unmatched: 9. This CDR3 contains 14 residues. Germline CDR1 reads MDHEN; CDR2 reads SYDVKM. The CDR3, as DNA: TGTGCCAGCAGGGCCGGGACAGGGGGGGAAAAGCAGTACTTC. Amino acid sequence: CASRAGTGGEKQYF.

The chain is built from TRBV6-5 and TRBJ2-7; D is ambiguous. The CDR3 length is 14 residues. Deletions cut 6 bases from V and 3 bases from J, with 15 bases between. Germline V gene lookup returns CDR1 MNHEY and CDR2 SVGAGI. CDR3 sequence: CASSPVLPSYEQYF. The CDR3, as DNA: TGTGCCAGCAGCCCCGTATTGCCGAGCTACGAGCAGTACTTC.

This sequence joins TRBV19 and TRBJ1-1, with D perhaps TRBD1 (5 bases). The CDR3 covers 13 residues. With 5 bases removed from V and 7 bases from J, the gap between germline ends came to 14 bases. The germline gives CDR1 LNHDA, CDR2 SQIVND (reference sequence). The DNA for the CDR3 is TGTGCCAGTAGTGCGGTAGTTAGGGGTGAAGCTTTCTTT. As protein: CASSAVVRGEAFF.

The V gene is TRBV28, the J gene TRBJ2-2, with TRBD2 as a possible D gene (6 bases). CDR3 length equals 16 residues. The V and J ends lost 2 bases and 2 bases respectively, with 12 bases between them. CDR1 is MDHEN, CDR2 SYDVKM, per germline. This CDR3 reads CASSLARLDNTGELFF. CDR3 nucleotide sequence: TGTGCCAGCAGTTTAGCGAGACTAGACAACACCGGGGAGCTGTTTTTT. Full variable domain (rest looked up from reference TRBV28 and TRBJ2-2): DVKVTQSSRYLVKRTGEKVFLECVQDMDHENMFWYRQDPGLGLRLIYFSYDVKMKEKGDIPEGYSVSREKKERFSLILESASTNQTSMYLCASSLARLDNTGELFFGEGSRLTVL.

J is TRBJ2-1 and V is TRBV28, with 10 nucleotides matching TRBD2. This CDR3 has 16 residues. The V and J ends lost 4 bases and 4 bases, in that order; junction bases with no gene match: 7. Per the germline V gene, CDR1 is MDHEN and CDR2 is SYDVKM. CDR3 coding DNA: TGTGCCAGCAGTTCCTACAAGGGACTAGCGTACAATGAGCAGTTCTTC. It specifies CASSSYKGLAYNEQFF.

The chain carries TRBV5-4 and TRBJ2-2; D is possibly TRBD2 (6 bases). V was shortened by 2 bases and J by 5 bases, with 16 bases between the two germline ends. CDR3 length equals 16 residues. From germline, CDR1 is SGHNT and CDR2 YYREEE (reference sequence). This CDR3 is CASSFLGGIGTGELFF. In nucleotides, the CDR3 is TGTGCCAGCAGCTTTTTGGGCGGGATCGGGACCGGGGAGCTGTTTTTT.

The chain links TRBV13 to TRBJ2-1; D might be TRBD2 (6 bases). Trimming removed 0 bases from V and 2 bases from J, with 17 bases in between. There are 18 residues in the CDR3. Germline V gives CDR1 PRHDT, CDR2 FYEKMQ (reference sequence). The CDR3 nucleotides read TGTGCCAGCAGCTTAGGGGGTTCGAGGCGGGGCGCCTACAATGAGCAGTTCTTC. Amino acids: CASSLGGSRRGAYNEQFF.

V and J are TRBV7-9 and TRBJ2-1, with 9 bases aligning to TRBD2. The CDR3 covers 15 residues. Trimming at V came to 7 bases and at J to 9 bases, leaving 13 bases not matched to a gene. From germline, CDR1 is SEHNR and CDR2 FQNEAQ (reference sequence). The CDR3 loop is CASTIGGGGVIEQFF. The CDR3, as DNA: TGTGCCAGCACGATAGGGGGCGGGGGGGTTATTGAGCAGTTCTTC.

As DNA, the CDR3 is TGTGCCAGCAGAACCACCGGGACAGGGGGAATAGATACGCAGTATTTT. Protein: CASRTTGTGGIDTQYF. The J gene is TRBJ2-3, the V gene TRBV27; 11 nucleotides agree with TRBD1. After removal of 6 bases from V and 5 bases from J, the junction contained 10 bases not matched to a gene. Germline CDR1 is MNHEY and CDR2 is SMNVEV (reference sequence). The CDR3 consists of 16 residues.